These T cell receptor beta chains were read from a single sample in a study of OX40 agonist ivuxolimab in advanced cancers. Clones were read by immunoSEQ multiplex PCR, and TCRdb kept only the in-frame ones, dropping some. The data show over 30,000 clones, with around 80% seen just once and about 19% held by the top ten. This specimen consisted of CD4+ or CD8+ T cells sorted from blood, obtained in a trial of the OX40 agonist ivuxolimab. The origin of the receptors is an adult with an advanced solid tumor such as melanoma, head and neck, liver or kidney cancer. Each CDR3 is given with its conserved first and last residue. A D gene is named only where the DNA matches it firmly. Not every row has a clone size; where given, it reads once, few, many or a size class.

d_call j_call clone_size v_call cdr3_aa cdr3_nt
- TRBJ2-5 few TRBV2 CASSELLGTETQYF TGTGCCAGCAGTGAACTACTTGGGACGGAGACCCAGTACTTC
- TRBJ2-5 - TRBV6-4 CASSDSKWRETQYF TGTGCCAGCAGTGACTCGAAGTGGAGAGAGACCCAGTACTTC
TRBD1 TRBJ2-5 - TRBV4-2 CASSQEKGAKTQYF TGTGCCAGCAGCCAAGAGAAGGGGGCAAAGACCCAGTACTTC
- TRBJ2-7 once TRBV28 CATRPPDSSSYEQYF TGTGCCACCCGCCCTCCGGACTCGAGCTCCTACGAGCAGTACTTC
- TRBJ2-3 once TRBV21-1 CASSGQGAADTQYF TGTGCCAGCAGCGGACAGGGGGCCGCAGATACGCAGTATTTT
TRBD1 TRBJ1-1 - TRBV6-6 CASTLPTGQTTEAFF TGTGCCAGCACCCTTCCGACAGGGCAGACCACTGAAGCTTTCTTT
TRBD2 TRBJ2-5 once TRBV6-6 CASRNTRTSGQETQYF TGTGCCAGCAGAAACACTCGGACTAGCGGCCAAGAGACCCAGTACTTC
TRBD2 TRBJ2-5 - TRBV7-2 CASSLVAGAETQYF TGTGCCAGCAGCTTAGTTGCGGGAGCAGAGACCCAGTACTTC
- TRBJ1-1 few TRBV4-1 CASSHRPNTEAFF TGCGCCAGCAGCCACAGACCGAACACTGAAGCTTTCTTT
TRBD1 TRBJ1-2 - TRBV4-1 CASSQDDRVYGYTF TGCGCCAGCAGCCAGGACGACAGGGTCTATGGCTACACCTTC
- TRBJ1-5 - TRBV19 CASSSHRTDNQPQHF TGTGCCAGTAGTTCTCATCGGACAGACAATCAGCCCCAGCATTTT
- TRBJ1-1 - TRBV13 CASSLRVEAFF TGTGCCAGCAGCTTAAGGGTCGAAGCTTTCTTT
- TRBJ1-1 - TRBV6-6 CASSPSRVAEAFF TGTGCCAGCAGCCCCAGCCGGGTAGCTGAAGCTTTCTTT
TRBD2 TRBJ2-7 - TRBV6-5 CASSYGTSGESYEQYF TGTGCCAGCAGTTACGGGACTAGCGGGGAGTCCTACGAGCAGTACTTC
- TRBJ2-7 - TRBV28 CASSLLQSGGEQYF TGTGCCAGCAGTTTATTACAGTCCGGAGGAGAGCAGTACTTC
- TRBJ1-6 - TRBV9 CASSANVGRGSPLHF TGTGCCAGCAGCGCCAACGTTGGGCGGGGTTCACCCCTCCACTTT
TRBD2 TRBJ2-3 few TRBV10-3 CAISGLSGGAVYTQYF TGTGCCATCAGTGGCCTTAGCGGGGGGGCGGTTTATACGCAGTATTTT
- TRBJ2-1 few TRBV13 CASSRRGRRSSYNEQFF TGTGCCAGCAGCCGTAGGGGACGGCGAAGCTCCTACAATGAGCAGTTCTTC
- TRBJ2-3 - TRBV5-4 CASSLTGSTDTQYF TGTGCCAGCAGCCTCACAGGGAGCACAGATACGCAGTATTTT
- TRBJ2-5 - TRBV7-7 CASSKEGSQETQYF TGTGCCAGCAGCAAGGAGGGAAGCCAAGAGACCCAGTACTTC
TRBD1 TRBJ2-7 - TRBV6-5 CASRRDSMKYEQYF TGTGCCAGCAGAAGGGACAGTATGAAGTACGAGCAGTACTTC
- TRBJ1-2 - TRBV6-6 CASSYLVDPYSYTF TGTGCCAGCAGTTACTTGGTGGACCCCTATAGCTACACCTTC
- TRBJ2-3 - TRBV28 CASSQGGSTDTQYF TGTGCCAGCAGTCAGGGGGGGAGCACAGATACGCAGTATTTT
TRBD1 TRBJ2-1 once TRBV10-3 CAIMTSGTGNNNEQFF TGTGCCATCATGACTTCCGGGACAGGGAACAACAATGAGCAGTTCTTC
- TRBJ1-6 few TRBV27 CASSTKAGTVNSPLHF TGTGCCAGCAGTACTAAGGCCGGGACCGTTAATTCACCCCTCCACTTT
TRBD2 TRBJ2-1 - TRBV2 CASEKRGSSYNEQFF TGTGCCAGCGAGAAGCGGGGGAGCTCCTACAATGAGCAGTTCTTC
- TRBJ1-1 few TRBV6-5 CASSPRDRGNTEAFF TGTGCCAGCAGCCCCAGAGATCGTGGGAACACTGAAGCTTTCTTT
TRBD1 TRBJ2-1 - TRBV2 CASRSTGAIYNEQFF TGTGCCAGCAGAAGTACAGGGGCGATCTACAATGAGCAGTTCTTC
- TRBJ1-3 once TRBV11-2 CASSRGVSGNTIYF TGTGCCAGCAGCAGAGGGGTTAGTGGAAACACCATATATTTT
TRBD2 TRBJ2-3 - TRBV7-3 CASSLASSGGAQYF TGTGCCAGCAGCTTAGCCTCTAGCGGGGGAGCGCAGTATTTT
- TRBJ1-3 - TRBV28 CASSSAGKGRGNTIYF TGTGCCAGCAGTTCCGCGGGGAAGGGCCGGGGAAACACCATATATTTT
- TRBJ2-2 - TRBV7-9 CASSSRANTGELFF TGTGCCAGCAGCTCCAGGGCGAACACCGGGGAGCTGTTTTTT
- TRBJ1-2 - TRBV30 CAWYTGFLRYTF TGTGCCTGGTATACAGGGTTTTTGCGCTACACCTTC
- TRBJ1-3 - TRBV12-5 CASGLYNTIYF TGTGCTAGTGGTTTGTACAACACCATATATTTT
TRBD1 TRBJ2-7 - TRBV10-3 CAIPSSGGPSYEQYF TGTGCCATCCCATCATCAGGGGGTCCGTCCTACGAGCAGTACTTC
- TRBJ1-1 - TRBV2 CASSEGGGMTEAFF TGTGCCAGCAGTGAAGGTGGGGGTATGACTGAAGCTTTCTTT
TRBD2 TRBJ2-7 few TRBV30 CACHGLAGPYEQYF TGTGCCTGCCACGGACTAGCGGGTCCCTACGAGCAGTACTTC
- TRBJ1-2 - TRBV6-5 CASTRTAGGYGYTF TGTGCCAGCACCCGGACAGCCGGGGGCTATGGCTACACCTTC
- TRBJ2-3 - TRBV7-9 CASVGGPGDTQYF TGTGCCAGCGTCGGCGGGCCGGGGGATACGCAGTATTTT
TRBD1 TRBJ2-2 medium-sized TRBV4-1 CASSYIQGATGELFF TGCGCCAGCAGCTATATCCAGGGGGCCACCGGGGAGCTGTTTTTT
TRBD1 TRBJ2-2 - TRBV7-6 CASSQWTGGSGELFF TGTGCCAGCAGCCAATGGACAGGGGGAAGCGGGGAGCTGTTTTTT
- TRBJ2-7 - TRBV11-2 CASSPLGGYEQYF TGTGCCAGCAGCCCCCTCGGGGGCTACGAGCAGTACTTC
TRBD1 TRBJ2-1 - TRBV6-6 CASRDRVYNEQFF TGTGCCAGCAGGGACAGGGTCTACAATGAGCAGTTCTTC
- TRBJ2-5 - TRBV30 CAWSPRGPASRTQYF TGTGCCTGGAGTCCTCGGGGGCCCGCCAGCCGAACCCAGTACTTC
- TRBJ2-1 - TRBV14 CASSQLTYNEQFF TGTGCCAGCAGCCAATTAACATACAATGAGCAGTTCTTC
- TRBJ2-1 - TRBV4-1 CASSQVGLLGNEQFF TGCGCCAGCAGCCAAGTGGGTTTGTTGGGCAATGAGCAGTTCTTC
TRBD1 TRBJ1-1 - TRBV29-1 CSAQTGRTEAFF TGCAGCGCCCAGACAGGGCGCACTGAAGCTTTCTTT
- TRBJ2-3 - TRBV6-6 CASSYGRQNTDTQYF TGTGCCAGCAGTTACGGGAGACAGAACACAGATACGCAGTATTTT
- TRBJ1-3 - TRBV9 CASSLTTYSGNTIYF TGTGCCAGCAGCTTAACCACTTACTCTGGAAACACCATATATTTT
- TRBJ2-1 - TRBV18 CASSPPRGARGEQFF TGTGCCAGCTCACCACCCCGGGGGGCCCGTGGTGAGCAGTTCTTC
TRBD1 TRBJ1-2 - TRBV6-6 CASTHRQGDRYGYTF TGTGCCAGCACTCATCGACAGGGGGATCGGTATGGCTACACCTTC
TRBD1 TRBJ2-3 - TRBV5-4 CASSFGDRGRYVVDTQYF TGTGCCAGCAGCTTTGGGGACAGGGGGCGTTATGTGGTGGATACGCAGTATTTT
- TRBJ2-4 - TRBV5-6 CASSQKIIAKNIQYF TGTGCCAGCAGCCAAAAGATTATAGCCAAAAACATTCAGTACTTC
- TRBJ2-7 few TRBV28 CASSLNPYEQYF TGTGCCAGCAGTTTAAACCCCTACGAGCAGTACTTC